This T cell receptor beta chain was identified in a study of blood T cells in healthy people across ages. A second about 7 to 12 cycle PCR used barcoded and J-beta primers. The authors tagged each cDNA molecule using a template-switch adaptor with 12 random nucleotides. Paired-end reads containing CDR3 totaled no fewer than 2.5 million for each sample. From the 5' RACE reads, TCRdb called clonotypes with MiXCR, one entry per CDR3 protein. The top ten hold under 8% of the sample, which has more than 1.4 million distinct CDR3 sequences, around 39% seen once. The CDR3 covers 16 residues. The clonotype was recovered from a woman younger than 35 in good health. This chain joins TRBV21-1 and TRBJ2-1; TRBD1 was called by the table and not checked on the DNA. TRBV21-1 is designated a pseudogene. Sequencing was performed on blood. The CDR3 bases are TGTGCCAGCACCCTTCCCGGGACAGGAACTTACAATGAGCAGTTCTTC. Protein sequence: CASTLPGTGTYNEQFF.